This T cell receptor beta chain derives from a study of control samples from healthy donors and cancer patients. The assay was immunoSEQ multiplex PCR, and TCRdb's table has in-frame clones only and misses some. The sample records around 13,000 clones, more than 85% being singletons. This CDR3 is 16 amino acids long. The V gene end was trimmed by 8 bases and the J gene end by 1 base; junction bases not matched to a gene: 4. Looked up from germline, CDR1 is SNHLY and CDR2 is FYNNEI. The origin of this receptor is an elderly man with lung cancer. The specimen was PBMCs. The chain couples TRBV2 to TRBJ2-2, with TRBD2 identical over 13 bases. CDR3 region: CASDGTSGVNTGELFF. CDR3 DNA: TGTGCCAGCGATGGGACTAGCGGGGTGAACACCGGGGAGCTGTTTTTT.